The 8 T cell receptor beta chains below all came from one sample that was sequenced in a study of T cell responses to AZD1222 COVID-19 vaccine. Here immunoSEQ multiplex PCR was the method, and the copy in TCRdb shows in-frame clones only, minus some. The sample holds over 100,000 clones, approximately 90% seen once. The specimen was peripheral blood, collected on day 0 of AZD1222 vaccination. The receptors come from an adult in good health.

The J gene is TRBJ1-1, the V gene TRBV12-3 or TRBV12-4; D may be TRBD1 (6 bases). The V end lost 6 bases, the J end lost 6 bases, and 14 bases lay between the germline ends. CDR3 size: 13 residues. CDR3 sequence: CASSRAQGSEAFF. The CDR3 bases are TGTGCCAGCAGCCGCGCACAGGGATCTGAAGCTTTCTTT.

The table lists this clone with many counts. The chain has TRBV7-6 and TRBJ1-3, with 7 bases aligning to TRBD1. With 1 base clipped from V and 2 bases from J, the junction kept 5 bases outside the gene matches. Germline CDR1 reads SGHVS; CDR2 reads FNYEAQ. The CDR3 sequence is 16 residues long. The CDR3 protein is CASSLVRTGAGNTIYF. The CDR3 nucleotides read TGTGCCAGCAGCTTAGTCCGGACAGGTGCTGGAAACACCATATATTTT.

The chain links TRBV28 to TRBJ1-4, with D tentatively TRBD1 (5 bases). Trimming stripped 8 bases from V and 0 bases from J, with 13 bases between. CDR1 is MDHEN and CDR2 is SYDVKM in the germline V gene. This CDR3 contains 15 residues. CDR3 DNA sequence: TGTGCCAGCTCCCGTGACAGTGCAACTAATGAAAAACTGTTTTTT. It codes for CASSRDSATNEKLFF.

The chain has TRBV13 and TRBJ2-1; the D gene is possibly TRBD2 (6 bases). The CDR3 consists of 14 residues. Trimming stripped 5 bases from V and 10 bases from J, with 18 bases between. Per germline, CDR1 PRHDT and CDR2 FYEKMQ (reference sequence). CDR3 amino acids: CASSARLLAGEQFF. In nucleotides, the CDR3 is TGTGCCAGCAGCGCGCGCTTACTAGCAGGCGAGCAGTTCTTC. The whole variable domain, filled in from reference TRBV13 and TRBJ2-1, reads AAGVIQSPRHLIKEKRETATLKCYPIPRHDTVYWYQQGPGQDPQFLISFYEKMQSDKGSIPDRFSAQQFSDYHSELNMSSLELGDSALYFCASSARLLAGEQFFGPGTRLTVL.

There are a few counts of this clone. CDR3 DNA: TGTGCCAGCAGCGGCAACGTCAGGGGCGTCTACACCTTC. Its translation: CASSGNVRGVYTF. The chain employs TRBV9 and TRBJ1-2, with D perhaps matching TRBD1 (6 bases). Deletions cut 3 bases from V and 10 bases from J, with 16 bases between. Germline CDR1 SGDLS, CDR2 YYNGEE. CDR3 size: 13 residues.

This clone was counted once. The CDR3: CSVDVPGIWSTDTQYF. CDR3 sequence (DNA): TGCAGCGTTGACGTCCCAGGGATATGGAGCACAGATACGCAGTATTTT. J is TRBJ2-3 and V is TRBV29-1; TRBD1 might be the D (5 bases). The CDR3 is 16 amino acids. The V gene's germline CDR1 is SQVTM and CDR2 ANQGSEA. The ends were cut back, 3 bases at V and 0 bases at J, with 16 bases in the middle.

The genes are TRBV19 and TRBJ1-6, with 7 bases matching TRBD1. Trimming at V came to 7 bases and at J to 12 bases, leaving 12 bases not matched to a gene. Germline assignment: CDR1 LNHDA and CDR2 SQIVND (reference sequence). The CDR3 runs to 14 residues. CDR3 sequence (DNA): TGTGCCAGTAACTCCGGACAGGACCCACTACCCCTCCACTTT. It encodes CASNSGQDPLPLHF.

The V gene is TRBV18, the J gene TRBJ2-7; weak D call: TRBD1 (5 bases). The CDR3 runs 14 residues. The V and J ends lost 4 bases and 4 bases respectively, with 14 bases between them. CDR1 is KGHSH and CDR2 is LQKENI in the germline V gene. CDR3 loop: CASSQDMVTYEQYF. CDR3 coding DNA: TGTGCCAGCTCACAGGACATGGTGACTTACGAGCAGTACTTC.